The T cell receptor (beta chain) described here comes from a study of OX40 agonist ivuxolimab in advanced cancers. About the study: An agonistic anti-OX40 (CD134) antibody, ivuxolimab, was used to treat the patients. Patients were infused with ivuxolimab every 2 weeks at 0.01 to 10 mg/kg.

Study-level findings and limits: On average, CD8+ T cells had more expanded clones than CD4+. Both CD4+ and CD8+ T cell populations in blood had undergone clonal expansion by week 6 at 0.1 to 3.0 mg/kg.

Data came from immunoSEQ multiplex PCR; TCRdb stores just in-frame clones and leaves some out. The sample contains 45,000 to 55,000 clones, approximately 81% of which appear only once. As concerns this clone: Its specificity is not known.

The clonotype was recovered from an adult with an advanced solid tumor such as melanoma, head and neck, liver or kidney cancer. The sequencing used CD4+ or CD8+ T cells sorted from blood, collected in a trial of the OX40 agonist ivuxolimab.

The CDR3 is CASSLSTGVPGNTIYF. Here the CDR3 DNA reads TGTGCCAGCAGCTTGTCGACAGGGGTTCCTGGAAACACCATATATTTT. The gene calls are TRBV5-4 and TRBJ1-3; TRBD1 matches at 8 bases. The CDR3 extends over 16 amino acids. From germline, CDR1 is SGHNT and CDR2 YYREEE (reference sequence). V was pared by 1 base and J by 2 bases, with 5 bases of the junction left unmatched.